The source of this TCR beta chain is a study of cytomegalovirus exposure and HLA in healthy donors. Overall study findings and caveats: In an earlier analysis, most TCR beta V segments were productive about 87% or about 30% of the time. Sequencing probably produced one cluster of sequence variants that were highly shared. A later analysis revealed that TCR association rates differed between HLA loci, peaking at DRB1 and bottoming out at HLA-C. In vitro, a few CMV-associated chains proved specific for CMV antigens.

A word on this clone: Its antigen is not identified.

Primers for the PCR totalled 60 Vbeta and 13 Jbeta. The protocol was immunoSEQ multiplex PCR, while the TCRdb copy is restricted to in-frame clones and leaves out a portion. The sample includes some 200,000 clones, 79% seen only once; the top ten take over 1.5%. The CDR3 sequence is 18 residues long. Germline CDR1 is SGHTA and CDR2 is FQGNSA. With V trimmed by 3 bases and J by 7 bases, 15 bases remained unmatched. The sequence was collected from a girl aged 10 to 17 in good health and CMV-seropositive. The J gene is TRBJ2-2, the V gene TRBV7-2; TRBD2 matches at 9 bases. The sequenced material came from PBMCs. This CDR3 is CASSFSAVLAGSSGELFF. DNA of the CDR3: TGTGCCAGCAGCTTTTCCGCGGTCCTAGCGGGGAGTAGCGGGGAGCTGTTTTTT.